This T cell receptor (beta chain) was retrieved from a study of liver allograft versus peripheral blood T cells. Study-level background: Blood and transplanted-liver T cell receptor repertoires from recipients were compared.

TCRdb re-called the reads with MiXCR, one entry per CDR3 protein. The data contain 6,500 to 9,500 distinct CDR3 sequences, about a fifth of them singletons. Germline assignment: CDR1 SGDLS and CDR2 YYNGEE. The CDR3 covers 15 residues. Germline trimming cut 4 bases from V and 8 bases from J; bases unmatched to any gene: 8. About this clonotype itself: Its antigen remains unknown. No conserved phenylalanine or tryptophan is present at the end of the CDR3, so a read error is the likely explanation.

The study's findings and limits: Reportedly, the T cell receptor repertoires present inside liver allografts differed from those in peripheral blood.

V usage is TRBV9 and J usage is TRBJ1-4; TRBD1 agrees at 10 bases. This receptor was taken from a human patient who had a liver transplant. Some T cells may be graft donor cells. The DNA for the CDR3 is TGTGCCAGCAGCCTATTCGGACAGGGGGAGGAAAAACTGTTTTAT. The encoded protein is CASSLFGQGEEKLFY.